This T cell receptor (beta chain) was identified during a study of blood T cell repertoires in COVID-19. Across the whole study: Samples taken during acute and convalescent COVID-19 were collected in the United States, Italy and Spain. Sample material is recorded as cDNA or gDNA derived from T cells, B-cell-depleted T cells, or PBMCs.

In the original analysis: Reference gene primer amplification gave nucleated cell count estimates. Generated by immunoSEQ multiplex PCR, the TCRdb table keeps only in-frame clones and is missing some. Clonal size and the V and J genes are those of that table, whereas D and trimming came from the DNA. The data show approximately 100,000 clones, with 80% to 90% seen just once and around 32% held by the top ten. This TCR was recovered from a woman over 75 with acute or convalescent COVID-19. Input material: peripheral blood.

The CDR3 is CASSYSGQAGAYGYTF. CDR3 sequence (DNA): TGTGCCAGCAGTTATTCTGGCCAGGCGGGTGCCTATGGCTACACCTTC. The gene calls are TRBV6-5 and TRBJ1-2; D is undetermined. Germline lookup yields CDR1 MNHEY and CDR2 SVGAGI. This CDR3 has 16 amino acids. The V end was cut by 3 bases, the J end by 4 bases, with 18 bases between.